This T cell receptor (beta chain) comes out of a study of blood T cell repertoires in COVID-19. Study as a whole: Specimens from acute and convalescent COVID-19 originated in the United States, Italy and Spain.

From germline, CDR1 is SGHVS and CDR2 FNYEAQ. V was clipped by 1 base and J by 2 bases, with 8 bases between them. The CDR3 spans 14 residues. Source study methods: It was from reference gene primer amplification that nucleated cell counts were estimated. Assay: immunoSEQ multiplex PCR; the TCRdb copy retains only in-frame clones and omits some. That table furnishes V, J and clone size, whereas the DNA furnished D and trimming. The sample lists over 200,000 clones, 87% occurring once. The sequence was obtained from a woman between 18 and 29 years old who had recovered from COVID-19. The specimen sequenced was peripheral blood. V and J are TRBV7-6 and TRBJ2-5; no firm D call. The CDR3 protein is CASSLGASQETQYF. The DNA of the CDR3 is TGTGCCAGCAGCTTAGGAGCCTCTCAAGAGACCCAGTACTTC.